Listed below are T cell receptor beta chains from one sample, sequenced in a study of control samples from healthy donors and cancer patients. Only in-frame clones appear in the TCRdb table, and some are missing; sequencing was by immunoSEQ multiplex PCR. The sample records 93,000 or so clones, more than 85% being singletons. Specimen: PBMCs. These TCRs come from a man aged 60-69 years with lung cancer. Each CDR3 is given with its conserved first and last residue. The order of the fields is D gene, clone size, J gene, V gene, CDR3 protein, CDR3 DNA. A D gene is named only where the DNA matches it firmly. Size tells how often a clone was seen (once, few, many) or the class of an expanded clone, and some rows leave it out.

. . TRBJ1-5 TRBV5-5 CASSVGPGGNQPQHF TGTGCCAGCAGTGTGGGGCCGGGTGGCAATCAGCCCCAGCATTTT
. . TRBJ1-2 TRBV7-9 CASSLATGFGYTF TGTGCCAGCAGCTTAGCCACAGGGTTTGGCTACACCTTC
TRBD1 . TRBJ1-1 TRBV30 CAWRRQGWDTEAFF TGTGCCTGGAGGAGACAGGGTTGGGACACTGAAGCTTTCTTT
. . TRBJ1-3 TRBV27 CASSRAVSGNTIYF TGTGCCAGCAGTAGGGCGGTATCGGGAAACACCATATATTTT
. . TRBJ2-6 TRBV20-1 CSAPSANVLTF TGCAGTGCTCCTTCTGCCAACGTCCTGACTTTC
TRBD1 . TRBJ2-5 TRBV24-1 CATSDGRVGTGTQYF TGTGCCACCAGTGATGGCCGAGTGGGGACAGGGACCCAGTACTTC
. . TRBJ2-1 TRBV20-1 CSASSGTYNEQFF TGCAGTGCTAGTTCCGGAACCTACAATGAGCAGTTCTTC
. once TRBJ1-6 TRBV2 CASSEAQGVNSPLHF TGTGCCAGCAGTGAAGCGCAAGGGGTCAATTCACCCCTCCACTTT
. . TRBJ2-1 TRBV6-1 CASSEAFQLYINEQFF TGTGCCAGCAGTGAAGCTTTCCAGCTATATATCAATGAGCAGTTCTTC
. . TRBJ2-5 TRBV9 CASSLMAGVETQYF TGTGCCAGCAGCCTTATGGCTGGGGTGGAGACCCAGTACTTC
. . TRBJ1-1 TRBV10-1 CASSENRALRLAEAFF TGCGCCAGCAGTGAGAATAGGGCACTCAGACTGGCTGAAGCTTTCTTT
TRBD2 once TRBJ2-7 TRBV3-1/TRBV3-2 CASSLFGTSGNYEQYF TGTGCCAGCAGCCTTTTCGGGACTAGCGGTAATTACGAGCAGTACTTC
. . TRBJ2-3 TRBV6-4 CASSQRGAGDTQYF TGTGCCAGCAGTCAACGGGGGGCCGGAGATACGCAGTATTTT
. . TRBJ1-2 TRBV18 CASSPRQDNYGYTF TGTGCCAGCTCACCACGACAGGATAACTATGGCTACACCTTC
. . TRBJ2-6 TRBV7-3 CASSLSAGANVLTF TGTGCCAGCAGCTTAAGTGCTGGGGCCAACGTCCTGACTTTC
. . TRBJ1-1 TRBV5-1 CVSSLEPEAFF TGCGTCAGCAGCTTGGAACCTGAAGCTTTCTTT
TRBD1 . TRBJ1-1 TRBV9 CASSFSPTGWAEAFF TGTGCCAGCAGCTTTTCCCCGACAGGGTGGGCTGAAGCTTTCTTT
. . TRBJ1-1 TRBV10-2 CASSETVNTEAFF TGCGCCAGCAGTGAGACGGTGAACACTGAAGCTTTCTTT
TRBD2 . TRBJ2-1 TRBV5-1 CASSLSGGSNEQFF TGCGCCAGCAGCTTGTCCGGGGGGAGTAATGAGCAGTTCTTC
. . TRBJ1-2 TRBV7-9 CASSASGGYTF TGTGCCAGCAGCGCCTCCGGGGGCTACACCTTC
. . TRBJ1-5 TRBV6-5 CASSYKRGSQPQHF TGTGCCAGCAGTTATAAAAGGGGATCTCAGCCCCAGCATTTT
. . TRBJ1-2 TRBV2 CASTGQDYGYTF TGTGCCAGCACGGGTCAGGACTATGGCTACACCTTC
. . TRBJ1-2 TRBV2 CASSEAFGTFGYTF TGTGCCAGCAGTGAAGCGTTCGGAACATTCGGCTACACCTTC
. . TRBJ1-2 TRBV5-5 CASSLDDRTNYGYTF TGTGCCAGCAGCTTGGACGACAGAACTAACTATGGCTACACCTTC